The next 14 T cell receptor beta chains were all read from a single sample in a study of blood T cell repertoires in COVID-19. Here immunoSEQ multiplex PCR was the method, and the copy in TCRdb shows in-frame clones only, minus some. The table has some 71,000 clones, about nine tenths seen once. Sequenced: peripheral blood. The receptor source for this set is a man aged 25 to 40 with acute or convalescent COVID-19.

CDR3 region: CASSEDFRGANEKLFF. Written as DNA, the CDR3 is TGTGCCAGCAGCGAGGATTTCAGGGGGGCTAATGAAAAACTGTTTTTT. The V and J genes are TRBV7-2 and TRBJ1-4, with 7 bases lining up with TRBD1. Germline CDR1 is SGHTA and CDR2 is FQGNSA. The CDR3 has 16 residues. Trimming removed 5 bases from V and 3 bases from J; junction bases left unmatched: 9.

V and J are TRBV2 and TRBJ1-2; the match to TRBD1 covers 9 bases. CDR1 and CDR2 (germline): SNHLY, FYNNEI. The length of the CDR3 is 14 residues. The V segment lost 6 bases and the J segment 7 bases; nucleotides outside the gene matches: 9. CDR3 sequence: CASSQDRGGFGYTF. The CDR3 nucleotides are TGTGCCAGCAGCCAGGACAGGGGCGGTTTTGGCTACACCTTC.

This clone has only one observation. V and J are TRBV29-1 and TRBJ1-1, with TRBD1 identical over 12 bases. The CDR3 is 14 residues long. Unmatched junction bases numbered 6, after V lost 6 bases and J lost 4 bases. Germline lookup yields CDR1 SQVTM and CDR2 ANQGSEA. Here the CDR3 DNA reads TGCAGCGTGGGACAGGGGGCGCGGGGCACTGAAGCTTTCTTT. It is translated as CSVGQGARGTEAFF.

This chain links TRBV30 with TRBJ2-5; D may be TRBD2 (6 bases). This CDR3 has 15 residues. Between the trimmed V and J ends, which lost 3 bases and 5 bases, there was a span of 19 bases. Germline V gene sequence: CDR1 GTSNPN, CDR2 SVGIG (reference sequence). The DNA for the CDR3 is TGTGCCTGGAGCTCCCCCGGATCGGGAGTCGAGACCCAGTACTTC. Translation gives CAWSSPGSGVETQYF.

The chain uses TRBV18 and TRBJ1-1, with a tentative D call TRBD1 (5 bases). Deletions cut 2 bases from V and 4 bases from J, with 14 bases between. The CDR3 extends over 15 amino acids. CDR1 KGHSH and CDR2 LQKENI come from the germline V gene. CDR3 residues: CASSPRPQGGTEAFF. In DNA form, the CDR3 reads TGTGCCAGCTCACCAAGGCCCCAGGGAGGCACTGAAGCTTTCTTT.

In this sample, this clone turned up many times. The genes are TRBV3-1 (or the pseudogene TRBV3-2) and TRBJ2-7; 9 bases align to TRBD2. Germline CDR1 reads LGHDT; CDR2 reads YNNKEL (reference sequence). The CDR3 runs 18 residues. V lost 1 base to trimming and J lost 2 bases; unmatched junction nucleotides: 12. The DNA for the CDR3 is TGTGCCAGCAGCCAAGGCCCTAGCGGGACTTTGACAACCTACGAGCAGTACTTC. Protein sequence: CASSQGPSGTLTTYEQYF.

The chain couples TRBV10-1 to TRBJ2-7; 11 bases fit TRBD1. There are 16 residues in the CDR3. V trimming: 0 bases; J trimming: 2 bases; junction bases outside the gene matches: 3. Germline CDR1 is WNHNN and CDR2 is SYGVQD (reference sequence). CDR3 in DNA: TGCGCCAGCAGTGAGTCCCGGACAGGGGGCCCCTACGAGCAGTACTTC. Protein product: CASSESRTGGPYEQYF.

The chain couples TRBV7-2 to TRBJ2-2; D remains ambiguous. Trimming stripped 2 bases from V and 4 bases from J, with 11 bases between. Germline-derived CDR1 and CDR2 are SGHTA and FQGNSA. The CDR3 has 15 residues. The CDR3 region has the DNA TGTGCCAGCAGCTTATACCCCGGTGGCACCGGGGAGCTGTTTTTT. Translation gives CASSLYPGGTGELFF.

The V call is TRBV19, the J call TRBJ1-5, with 8 bases matching TRBD1. Germline V gene sequence: CDR1 LNHDA, CDR2 SQIVND (reference sequence). This CDR3 is built from 16 residues. J lost 0 bases, V lost 6 bases, and 7 bases had no gene match. Here the CDR3 reads CASSKQGVDSNQPQHF. CDR3 bases: TGTGCCAGTAGCAAACAGGGGGTAGATAGCAATCAGCCCCAGCATTTT.

With respect to this clone: The sample has other DNA sequences that encode this CDR3 too. V gene TRBV12-3 or TRBV12-4 combines with J gene TRBJ2-1; 9 bases map to TRBD2. The CDR3 contains 13 residues. V shed 9 bases, J shed 7 bases, and the junction held 7 bases outside the gene matches. The CDR3 protein is CASRASGTNEQFF. CDR3 nucleotides: TGTGCCAGTAGGGCTAGCGGGACTAATGAGCAGTTCTTC.

The chain carries TRBV7-9 and TRBJ1-6; TRBD1 matches at 7 bases. Germline V gives CDR1 SEHNR, CDR2 FQNEAQ (reference sequence). Trimming cost V 2 bases and J 14 bases; bases outside gene matches: 12. The CDR3 sequence is 15 residues long. Here the CDR3 reads CASSLTGDPRATLHF. CDR3 sequence (DNA): TGTGCCAGCAGCTTAACAGGGGACCCAAGGGCCACCCTCCACTTT.

This sequence joins TRBV4-1 and TRBJ1-6; no clear D. The germline V gene has CDR1 MGHRA and CDR2 YSYEKL. V lost 0 bases, J lost 5 bases, and 11 bases lay in between. CDR3 length equals 16 residues. The CDR3 sequence is CASSQDRQENNSPLHF. CDR3 DNA sequence: TGCGCCAGCAGCCAAGATCGCCAGGAAAATAATTCACCCCTCCACTTT.

The chain combines TRBV10-3 with TRBJ1-5; weak D call: TRBD1 (5 bases). CDR3 size: 15 residues. V lost 3 bases to trimming and J lost 4 bases, with 13 bases between them. CDR1 is ENHRY and CDR2 is SYGVKD in the germline V gene. The CDR3 nucleotides read TGTGCCATCAGTGAAGCGATCGGGGGTAATCAGCCCCAGCATTTT. It codes for CAISEAIGGNQPQHF.

CDR3 in amino acids: CASSWDIGMDTQYF. The CDR3 DNA reads TGTGCCAGCAGCTGGGACATCGGCATGGATACGCAGTATTTT. V gene TRBV5-4 combines with J gene TRBJ2-3; possibly TRBD1 for D (6 bases). Germline V gene lookup returns CDR1 SGHNT and CDR2 YYREEE (reference sequence). Trimming stripped 3 bases from V and 6 bases from J, with 14 bases between. The CDR3 spans 14 residues.